The sequence of this TCR beta chain was determined in a study of early T cells in non-severe SARS-CoV-2 infection. Study-wide context: RNA in bulk from unsorted whole blood was sequenced, and chains were unpaired. The study, taken as a whole, reports: Matching against VDJdb likely underestimated virus-specific expansions, favoring anti-spike CD8.

Unique molecular identifier tags were affixed to discrete cDNA molecules. Each CDR3 protein gets one entry after TCRdb re-called the 5' RACE reads with MiXCR. This sample has approximately 32,000 distinct CDR3 sequences, with 4% to 5% found just once. This clonotype has ten or more counts. Its antigen is not known. Sequenced sample: whole blood. The clonotype was recovered from an adult who was a healthcare worker with PCR-confirmed SARS-CoV-2 infection or an uninfected control (not recorded which).

The DNA for the CDR3 is TGTGCCAGCAGTTTAGGAGTCGGATTCACAGATACGCAGTATTTT. It encodes CASSLGVGFTDTQYF. The chain is built from TRBV27 and TRBJ2-3; D gene unclear. This CDR3 spans 15 amino acids. The germline V and J ends were trimmed by 2 bases and 2 bases, with 11 bases remaining between them. CDR1 is MNHEY, CDR2 SMNVEV, per germline (reference sequence).